The clone carrying this T cell receptor (beta chain) was counted between two and nine times. These data originate in a study of T-cell memory formation after mild COVID-19. 5'RACE primed at constant segments yielded TCR alpha and TCR beta cDNA libraries bearing sample barcodes and UMIs. Using its own MiXCR run on the 5' RACE reads, TCRdb lists one record per CDR3 protein. The table records around 90,000 distinct CDR3 sequences, 10% to 15% of them present only once. V gave up 0 bases and J gave up 9 bases, with 12 bases separating them. This CDR3 spans 14 amino acids. Sequenced sample: PBMCs or a T cell subset sorted from them (not recorded which). The V and J genes are TRBV6-7 and TRBJ1-5, with TRBD1 as a possible D gene (5 bases). TRBV6-7 is treated as an ORF (open reading frame) with a function not yet certain. The receptor's source is an adult woman who had mild COVID-19 (a few samples of this study predate the infection). Cell type and time point are not known. CDR3 residues: CASSYSRGGTPQHF. Here the CDR3 DNA reads TGTGCCAGCAGTTACTCAAGGGGAGGGACGCCCCAGCATTTT.